The entry below gives a single T cell receptor (beta chain) sequence along with its context. Its antigen is as yet unknown. Primers included in the PCR were 60 Vbeta and 13 Jbeta primers. Measured with immunoSEQ multiplex PCR; TCRdb has only the in-frame clones, and not every one. The table includes approximately 150,000 clones, approximately 72% detected once. The CDR3 extends over 13 amino acids. The J segment lost 6 bases and the V segment lost 11 bases, leaving 12 bases of the junction unmatched. The V gene's germline CDR1 is MNHEY and CDR2 SMNVEV (reference sequence). The sample originates from a study of cytomegalovirus exposure and HLA in healthy donors. Study-wide points: As a later analysis revealed, most CMV-associated TCR beta chains appeared HLA-restricted. Confirmation in vitro established that a few CMV-associated chains were specific for CMV antigens. Sequencing probably produced one cluster of sequence variants that were highly shared.

This receptor was identified in a man aged 40-49 years in good health and CMV-seronegative. The sample comprised PBMCs. The chain carries TRBV27 and TRBJ2-7; 8 nucleotides agree with TRBD1. CDR3 nucleotide sequence: TGTGCCGCCAGCAGAACAGGGGGAGTCGAGCAGTACTTC. Its translation: CAASRTGGVEQYF.